This TCR beta chain was captured by sequencing in a study of T cell responses to AZD1222 COVID-19 vaccine. The study, taken as a whole, reports: Rises in breadth and depth of Spike-specific TCRs came after two AZD1222 doses. Baseline serology detected seropositivity in only a handful of AZD1222 recipients.

The table came from immunoSEQ multiplex PCR; TCRdb's copy has only in-frame clones and leaves some out. The table lists 100,000 or so clones, about 88% of them singletons. Points on this clone: Its antigen is not known.

With 5 bases removed from V and 2 bases from J, the gap between germline ends came to 13 bases. This CDR3 has 16 residues. Germline V gives CDR1 LGHDT, CDR2 YNNKEL (reference sequence). The material sequenced was peripheral blood, taken 28 days after the second AZD1222 dose. The clonotype comes from an adult who received the AZD1222 COVID-19 vaccine. This chain links TRBV3-1 (or the pseudogene TRBV3-2) with TRBJ2-6; perhaps TRBD2 as D (5 bases). The CDR3 is CASSILTGAGANVLTF. CDR3 sequence (DNA): TGTGCCAGCAGCATATTAACCGGGGCTGGGGCCAACGTCCTGACTTTC.